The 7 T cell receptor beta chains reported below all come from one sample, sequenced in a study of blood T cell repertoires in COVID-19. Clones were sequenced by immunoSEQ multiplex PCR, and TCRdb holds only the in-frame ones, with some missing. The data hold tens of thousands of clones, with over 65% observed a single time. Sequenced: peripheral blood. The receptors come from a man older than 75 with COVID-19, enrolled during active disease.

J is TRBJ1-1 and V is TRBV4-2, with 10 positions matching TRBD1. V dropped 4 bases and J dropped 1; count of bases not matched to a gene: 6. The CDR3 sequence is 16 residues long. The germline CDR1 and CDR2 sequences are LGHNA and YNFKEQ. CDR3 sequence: CASSPGTGASNTEAFF. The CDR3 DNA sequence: TGTGCCAGCAGCCCTGGGACAGGGGCCTCGAACACTGAAGCTTTCTTT.

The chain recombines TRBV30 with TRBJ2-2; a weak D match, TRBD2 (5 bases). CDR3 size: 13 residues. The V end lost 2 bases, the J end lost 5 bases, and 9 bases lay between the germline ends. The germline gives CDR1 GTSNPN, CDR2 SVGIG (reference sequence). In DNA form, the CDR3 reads TGTGCCTGGAGTTTACAGCGGACCGGGGAGCTGTTTTTT. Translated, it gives CAWSLQRTGELFF.

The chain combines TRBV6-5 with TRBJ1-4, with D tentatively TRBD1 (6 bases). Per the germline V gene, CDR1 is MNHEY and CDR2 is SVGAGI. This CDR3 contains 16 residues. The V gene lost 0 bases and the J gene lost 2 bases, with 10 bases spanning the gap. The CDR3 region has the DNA TGTGCCAGCAGTTACTCGGGGGCAGGGACTAATGAAAAACTGTTTTTT. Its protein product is CASSYSGAGTNEKLFF.

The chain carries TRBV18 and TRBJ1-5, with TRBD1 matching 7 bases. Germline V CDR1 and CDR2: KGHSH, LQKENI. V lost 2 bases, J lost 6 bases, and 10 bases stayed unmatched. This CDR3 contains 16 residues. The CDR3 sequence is CASSPDYRGAGQPQHF. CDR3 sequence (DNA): TGTGCCAGCTCACCAGATTACAGGGGCGCGGGTCAGCCCCAGCATTTT.

The chain's CDR3 is CASGSGQAQGHGYTF. The CDR3 DNA reads as TGTGCCAGTGGCTCCGGACAGGCACAGGGACATGGCTACACCTTC. The V gene is TRBV19, the J gene TRBJ1-2; 7 bases agree with TRBD1. CDR3 length: 15 amino acids. V lost 8 bases and J lost 6; bases outside the gene matches: 15. Germline lookup yields CDR1 LNHDA and CDR2 SQIVND (reference sequence). The whole variable domain, filled in from reference TRBV19 and TRBJ1-2, reads DGGITQSPKYLFRKEGQNVTLSCEQNLNHDAMYWYRQDPGQGLRLIYYSQIVNDFQKGDIAEGYSVSREKKESFPLTVTSAQKNPTAFYLCASGSGQAQGHGYTFGSGTRLTVV.

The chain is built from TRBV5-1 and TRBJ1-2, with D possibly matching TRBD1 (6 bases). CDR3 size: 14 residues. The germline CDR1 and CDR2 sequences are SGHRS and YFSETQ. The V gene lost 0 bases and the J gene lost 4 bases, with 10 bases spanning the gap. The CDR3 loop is CASSLDTGSYGYTF. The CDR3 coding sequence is TGCGCCAGCAGCTTGGATACAGGGTCCTATGGCTACACCTTC.

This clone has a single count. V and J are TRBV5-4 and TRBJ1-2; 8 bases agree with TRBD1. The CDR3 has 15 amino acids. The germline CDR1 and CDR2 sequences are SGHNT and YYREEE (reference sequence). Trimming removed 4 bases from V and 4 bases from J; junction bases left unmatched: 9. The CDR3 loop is CASSGRQGTLYGYTF. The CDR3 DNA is TGTGCCAGCAGCGGGAGACAGGGGACACTCTATGGCTACACCTTC.